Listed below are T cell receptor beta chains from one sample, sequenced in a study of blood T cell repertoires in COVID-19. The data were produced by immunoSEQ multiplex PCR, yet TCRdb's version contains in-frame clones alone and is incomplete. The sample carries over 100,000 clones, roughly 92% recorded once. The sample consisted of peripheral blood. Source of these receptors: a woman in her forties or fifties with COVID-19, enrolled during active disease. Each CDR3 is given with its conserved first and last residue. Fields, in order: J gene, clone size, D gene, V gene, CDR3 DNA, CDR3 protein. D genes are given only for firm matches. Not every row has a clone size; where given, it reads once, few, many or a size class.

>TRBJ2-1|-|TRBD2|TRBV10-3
TGTGCCACCGGACTAGCGGGGGGGCCGCTCAATGAGCAGTTCTTC
CATGLAGGPLNEQFF
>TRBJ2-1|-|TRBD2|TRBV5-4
TGTGCCAGCAGCTCACTAGCGGGGGCCAACAATGAGCAGTTCTTC
CASSSLAGANNEQFF
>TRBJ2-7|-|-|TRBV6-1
TGTGCCAGCAGTGAAGCTTACAGCTACGAGCAGTACTTC
CASSEAYSYEQYF
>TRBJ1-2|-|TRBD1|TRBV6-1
TGTGCCAGCAGTGAATCGGGACAGGGACTAGGCTACACCTTC
CASSESGQGLGYTF
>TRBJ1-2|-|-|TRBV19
TGTGCCAGTAGTATCCGACAGGTTTCCTCCAGGGGCTATGGCTACACCTTC
CASSIRQVSSRGYGYTF
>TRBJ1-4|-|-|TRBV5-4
TGTGCCAGCAGCTTGGATCCAGATTCAACTAATGAAAAACTGTTTTTT
CASSLDPDSTNEKLFF
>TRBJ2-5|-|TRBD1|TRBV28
TGTGCCAGCAGCACACAGGGGATCTTTGGGGAGACCCAGTACTTC
CASSTQGIFGETQYF
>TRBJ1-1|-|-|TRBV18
TGTGCCAGCTCACCAATTTCCAGACAGCCAGAAGCTTTCTTT
CASSPISRQPEAFF
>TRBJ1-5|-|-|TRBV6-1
TGTGCCAGCAGTGAGTCAAATCAGCCCCAGCATTTT
CASSESNQPQHF
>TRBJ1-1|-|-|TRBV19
TGTGCCAGTAGTATTATTTCGGGCACTGAAGCTTTCTTT
CASSIISGTEAFF
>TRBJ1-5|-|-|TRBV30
TGTGCCTGGAGTGTAACGGGGGGCGGGCAGCCCCAGCATTTT
CAWSVTGGGQPQHF
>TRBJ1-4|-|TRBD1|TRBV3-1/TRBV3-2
TGTGCCAGCAGCCAAGAGAGCTACAGGGGGCAGAGTGAAAAACTGTTTTTT
CASSQESYRGQSEKLFF
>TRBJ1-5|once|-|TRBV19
TGTGCCAGTAGTATTTTACAGGGCGGCAATCAGCCCCAGCATTTT
CASSILQGGNQPQHF
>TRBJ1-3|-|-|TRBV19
TGTGCCAGTCGTAAGACAGGTGACAGCTCTGGAAACACCATATATTTT
CASRKTGDSSGNTIYF
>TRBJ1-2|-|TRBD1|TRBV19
TGTGCCAGTACCCGCGACAGGGGGCGGAATTATGGCTACACCTTC
CASTRDRGRNYGYTF
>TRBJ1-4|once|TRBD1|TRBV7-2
TGTGCCAGCAGCTCGGACAGGGAAGTTGAAAAACTGTTTTTT
CASSSDREVEKLFF
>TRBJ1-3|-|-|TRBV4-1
TGCGCCAGCAGCCTTCAGGATGGTCGAGACACCATATATTTT
CASSLQDGRDTIYF
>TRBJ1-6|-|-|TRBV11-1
TGTGCCAGCACCAGCGGGGGTGGTTCACCCCTCCACTTT
CASTSGGGSPLHF
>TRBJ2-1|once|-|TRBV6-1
TGTGCCAGCAGTGAAGGTAGGGGGTTCAATGAGCAGTTCTTC
CASSEGRGFNEQFF
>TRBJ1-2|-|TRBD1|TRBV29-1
TGCAGCGTTGAAAGAGGCTCTACAGGGGGGGGCTACACCTTC
CSVERGSTGGGYTF